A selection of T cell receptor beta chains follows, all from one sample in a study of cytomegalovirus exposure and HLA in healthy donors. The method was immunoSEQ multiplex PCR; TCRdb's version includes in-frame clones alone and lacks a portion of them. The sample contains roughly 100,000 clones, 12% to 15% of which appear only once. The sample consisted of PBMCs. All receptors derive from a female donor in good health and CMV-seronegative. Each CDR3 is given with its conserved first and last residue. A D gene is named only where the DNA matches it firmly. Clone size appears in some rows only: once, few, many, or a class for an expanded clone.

CDR3 protein: CASSSLAGGQKTQYF; CDR3 DNA: TGTGCCAGCAGCTCCCTAGCGGGGGGGCAGAAGACCCAGTACTTC; V gene: TRBV7-6; clone size: few; CDR3 length: 15; J gene: TRBJ2-5; D gene: TRBD2
CDR3 protein: CATSRGPIAGGKTQYF; CDR3 DNA: TGTGCCACCAGCAGAGGTCCGATAGCGGGAGGAAAGACCCAGTACTTC; V gene: TRBV15; clone size: few; CDR3 length: 16; J gene: TRBJ2-5; D gene: TRBD2
CDR3 protein: CASSLDVRGYGYTF; CDR3 DNA: TGTGCCAGCAGCTTAGATGTCAGGGGATATGGCTACACCTTC; V gene: TRBV7-8; clone size: few; CDR3 length: 14; J gene: TRBJ1-2; D gene: NA
CDR3 protein: CASSVGGFADTQYF; CDR3 DNA: TGTGCCAGCAGCGTAGGAGGGTTCGCAGATACGCAGTATTTT; V gene: TRBV9; clone size: few; CDR3 length: 14; J gene: TRBJ2-3; D gene: NA
CDR3 protein: CASSMGSGRQAKNIQYF; CDR3 DNA: TGTGCCAGCAGTATGGGTAGCGGGAGGCAAGCCAAAAACATTCAGTACTTC; V gene: TRBV28; clone size: NA; CDR3 length: 17; J gene: TRBJ2-4; D gene: TRBD2
CDR3 protein: CASSIEKGVMNTEAFF; CDR3 DNA: TGTGCCAGTAGTATAGAAAAGGGGGTCATGAACACTGAAGCTTTCTTT; V gene: TRBV19; clone size: NA; CDR3 length: 16; J gene: TRBJ1-1; D gene: NA
CDR3 protein: CASKESGYNEQFF; CDR3 DNA: TGTGCCAGCAAAGAAAGCGGCTACAATGAGCAGTTCTTC; V gene: TRBV6-6; clone size: NA; CDR3 length: 13; J gene: TRBJ2-1; D gene: NA
CDR3 protein: CASSQVGLSTDTQYF; CDR3 DNA: TGCGCCAGCAGCCAAGTTGGGCTATCGACAGATACGCAGTATTTT; V gene: TRBV4-1; clone size: NA; CDR3 length: 15; J gene: TRBJ2-3; D gene: NA
CDR3 protein: CASGWGAGELFF; CDR3 DNA: TGCGCCAGCGGATGGGGGGCCGGGGAGCTGTTTTTT; V gene: TRBV4-3; clone size: NA; CDR3 length: 12; J gene: TRBJ2-2; D gene: NA
CDR3 protein: CASSEEANTGELFF; CDR3 DNA: TGTGCCAGTAGTGAAGAGGCGAACACCGGGGAGCTGTTTTTT; V gene: TRBV19; clone size: few; CDR3 length: 14; J gene: TRBJ2-2; D gene: NA
CDR3 protein: CASTRRRENTEAFF; CDR3 DNA: TGTGCCAGCACCCGACGCCGGGAGAACACTGAAGCTTTCTTT; V gene: TRBV6-5; clone size: NA; CDR3 length: 14; J gene: TRBJ1-1; D gene: NA
CDR3 protein: CASSPPGQGFGELFF; CDR3 DNA: TGTGCCAGCAGCCCTCCGGGACAGGGTTTCGGGGAGCTGTTTTTT; V gene: TRBV7-8; clone size: few; CDR3 length: 15; J gene: TRBJ2-2; D gene: TRBD1
CDR3 protein: CAWNRDRATYEQYF; CDR3 DNA: TGTGCCTGGAACCGGGACAGGGCCACCTACGAGCAGTACTTC; V gene: TRBV30; clone size: few; CDR3 length: 14; J gene: TRBJ2-7; D gene: TRBD1
CDR3 protein: CATSGTAISYEQYF; CDR3 DNA: TGTGCCACCAGCGGGACAGCGATTTCCTACGAGCAGTACTTC; V gene: TRBV5-6; clone size: NA; CDR3 length: 14; J gene: TRBJ2-7; D gene: NA
CDR3 protein: CASSPASSTGSHEKLFF; CDR3 DNA: TGTGCCAGCAGCCCCGCGTCGTCGACGGGGTCTCATGAAAAACTGTTTTTT; V gene: TRBV13; clone size: few; CDR3 length: 17; J gene: TRBJ1-4; D gene: NA
CDR3 protein: CASSLAGYGNTIYF; CDR3 DNA: TGCGCCAGCAGCTTAGCAGGGTATGGAAACACCATATATTTT; V gene: TRBV5-1; clone size: few; CDR3 length: 14; J gene: TRBJ1-3; D gene: NA
CDR3 protein: CASSLGLAGDTGELFF; CDR3 DNA: TGCGCCAGCAGCTTGGGGCTAGCGGGAGACACCGGGGAGCTGTTTTTT; V gene: TRBV5-1; clone size: NA; CDR3 length: 16; J gene: TRBJ2-2; D gene: TRBD2
CDR3 protein: CASSSGTGGYEQYF; CDR3 DNA: TGTGCCAGCAGTTCCGGGACAGGGGGCTACGAGCAGTACTTC; V gene: TRBV6-5; clone size: NA; CDR3 length: 14; J gene: TRBJ2-7; D gene: TRBD1
CDR3 protein: CASSSESYEQYF; CDR3 DNA: TGTGCCAGCAGCTCGGAGTCCTACGAGCAGTACTTC; V gene: TRBV7-9; clone size: few; CDR3 length: 12; J gene: TRBJ2-7; D gene: NA
CDR3 protein: CASSPGLAGAGPQYF; CDR3 DNA: TGTGCCAGCTCACCGGGACTAGCGGGAGCCGGGCCCCAGTACTTC; V gene: TRBV18; clone size: NA; CDR3 length: 15; J gene: TRBJ2-5; D gene: TRBD2
CDR3 protein: CASSQDQQHNEKLFF; CDR3 DNA: TGTGCCAGCAGCCAAGATCAACAGCATAATGAAAAACTGTTTTTT; V gene: TRBV4-2; clone size: NA; CDR3 length: 15; J gene: TRBJ1-4; D gene: NA
CDR3 protein: CASRIAGTDTQYF; CDR3 DNA: TGTGCCAGCAGGATAGCGGGGACAGATACGCAGTATTTT; V gene: TRBV6-5; clone size: few; CDR3 length: 13; J gene: TRBJ2-3; D gene: TRBD2
CDR3 protein: CASSYQNSPLHF; CDR3 DNA: TGTGCCAGCAGTTACCAAAATTCACCCCTCCACTTT; V gene: TRBV6-5; clone size: few; CDR3 length: 12; J gene: TRBJ1-6; D gene: NA
CDR3 protein: CASSQEHSSTDTQYF; CDR3 DNA: TGCGCCAGCAGCCAAGAGCACAGTAGCACAGATACGCAGTATTTT; V gene: TRBV4-3; clone size: NA; CDR3 length: 15; J gene: TRBJ2-3; D gene: NA
CDR3 protein: CASSQDGGMNTEAFF; CDR3 DNA: TGCGCCAGCAGCCAAGATGGGGGCATGAACACTGAAGCTTTCTTT; V gene: TRBV4-3; clone size: NA; CDR3 length: 15; J gene: TRBJ1-1; D gene: NA
CDR3 protein: CASSYSSRGYGYTF; CDR3 DNA: TGTGCCAGCAGTTACTCCAGTCGGGGCTATGGCTACACCTTC; V gene: TRBV6-5; clone size: NA; CDR3 length: 14; J gene: TRBJ1-2; D gene: NA
CDR3 protein: CASSEQGFDEQFF; CDR3 DNA: TGTGCCAGCAGTGAACAGGGGTTCGATGAGCAGTTCTTC; V gene: TRBV7-9; clone size: NA; CDR3 length: 13; J gene: TRBJ2-1; D gene: TRBD1
CDR3 protein: CASSITGGLGETQYF; CDR3 DNA: TGTGCCAGTAGTATAACAGGGGGGCTTGGGGAGACCCAGTACTTC; V gene: TRBV19; clone size: NA; CDR3 length: 15; J gene: TRBJ2-5; D gene: TRBD1